This T cell receptor beta chain was profiled in a study of technical replicates of blood from a few donors. Method: immunoSEQ multiplex PCR; TCRdb's copy keeps in-frame clones and lacks some. Found here are tens of thousands of clones, 98% of them singletons; the top ten hold roughly 0.17%. This CDR3 has 15 residues. The V gene's germline CDR1 is SGHNT and CDR2 YENEEA. Trimming took 5 bases from V and 3 from J; bases not matched to a gene: 10. The source of this sequence is a human donor in good health. The V call is TRBV11-3, the J call TRBJ2-7; 7 nucleotides agree with TRBD1. The sequencing sample was made of T cells isolated from PBMCs. CDR3 in DNA: TGTGCCAGCAGCCCAGGGGGTACAGGAGGCTACGAGCAGTACTTC. Translated: CASSPGGTGGYEQYF.